What follows is one TCR beta chain and its context. What it binds is unknown. Drawing of peripheral blood yielded 8.5 to 10 milliliters from each donor. With a J-beta primer mix and a sample-barcoded 5' primer, a second PCR ran about 6 to 11 cycles. MiXCR, run by TCRdb on the 5' RACE reads, gives a single entry per CDR3 protein. This table has over 600,000 distinct CDR3 sequences, 40% to 45% appearing once. The data belong to a study of blood T cells in healthy people across ages. Looking at the study overall: Template switching retrieved approximately one barcoded beta molecule for each two T cells.

This CDR3 region has 14 residues. V was cut by 2 bases and J by 5 bases, with 10 bases left in between. Germline lookup yields CDR1 LGHNA and CDR2 YSLEER. Study-wide results and caveats: Estimates based on one million T cells were treated as lower bounds. Diversity of TCR beta per million T cells declined in a roughly linear way with age.

Material: blood. This TCR came from a man older than 75 in good health. V usage is TRBV4-3 and J usage is TRBJ2-1; D possibly uses TRBD1 or TRBD2 (6 bases each). The DNA for the CDR3 is TGCGCCAGCAGCCAAAGGGGGGCGGACAATGAGCAGTTCTTC. Translated: CASSQRGADNEQFF.